A single sample gave rise to the 22 T cell receptor beta chains below, sequenced in a study of T-cell reconstitution after alpha-beta-depleted transplantation in children. The authors prepared the TCRbeta library with unique molecular identifiers. TCRdb reprocessed the PCR reads via MiXCR and lists one record per CDR3 protein. The repertoire includes 900,000 or so distinct CDR3 sequences, about 16% of them detected once, and roughly 5% sits in the top ten. Source: PBMCs, mostly from graft donor cells, taken 360 days after TCRalphabeta/CD19-depleted stem cell transplant. These receptors were taken from a male patient aged 10 to 17 who had a stem cell transplant for acute lymphoblastic leukemia, so the T cells may come from the graft donor.

The chain combines TRBV15 with TRBJ2-3; D is unresolved. This CDR3 comprises 17 residues. Germline values: CDR1 LNHNV, CDR2 YYDKDF (reference sequence). V lost 0 bases and J 2 bases, leaving 15 bases between the germline ends. This chain's CDR3 is CATSRELFRSHTDTQYF. CDR3 sequence (DNA): TGTGCCACCAGCAGAGAGTTGTTCAGGAGCCACACAGATACGCAGTATTTT. Full variable domain (outside the CDR3, taken from reference TRBV15 and TRBJ2-3): DAMVIQNPRYQVTQFGKPVTLSCSQTLNHNVMYWYQQKSSQAPKLLFHYYDKDFNNEADTPDNFQSRRPNTSFCFLDIRSPGLGDTAMYLCATSRELFRSHTDTQYFGPGTRLTVL.

The chain joins TRBV9 to TRBJ2-5, with a weak D call TRBD2 (5 bases). The CDR3 loop spans 17 amino acids. Germline V gene lookup returns CDR1 SGDLS and CDR2 YYNGEE. Trimming took 3 bases from V and 4 from J, leaving 22 bases between them. CDR3 bases: TGTGCCAGCAGCGGAGGTGGGAGAAATCCCAAAAGAGAGACCCAGTACTTC. Translation gives CASSGGGRNPKRETQYF.

The gene calls are TRBV11-2 and TRBJ2-1, with 11 bases fitting TRBD2. Germline V gene lookup returns CDR1 SGHAT and CDR2 FQNNGV. V was pared by 1 base and J by 4 bases, with 9 bases of the junction left unmatched. The CDR3 is made up of 18 amino acids. The CDR3 loop reads CASSLVGTSGVFYNEQFF. CDR3 DNA: TGTGCCAGCAGCTTAGTGGGGACTAGCGGCGTGTTTTACAATGAGCAGTTCTTC.

In this sample, this clonotype turned up a few times. The chain combines TRBV5-1 with TRBJ2-3; 10 bases match TRBD1. This CDR3 is 16 amino acids long. The J segment lost 0 bases and the V segment lost 6 bases, leaving 7 bases of the junction unmatched. The germline CDR1 and CDR2 sequences are SGHRS and YFSETQ. In DNA form, the CDR3 reads TGCGCCAGCACCTGGGTGGGACAGGGGAGCACAGATACGCAGTATTTT. Translated: CASTWVGQGSTDTQYF.

The J gene is TRBJ1-4, the V gene TRBV25-1; TRBD1 is a possible D gene (6 bases). Germline CDR1 MGHDK, CDR2 SYGVNS. The CDR3 loop spans 16 amino acids. V was shortened by 6 bases and J by 4 bases, with 18 bases between the two germline ends. CDR3 bases: TGTGCCAGCAGCGCCACAGGGATTCGGTTTAATGAAAAACTGTTTTTT. Encoded protein: CASSATGIRFNEKLFF.

This clonotype has a handful of counts. The rearrangement links TRBV12-3 or TRBV12-4 to TRBJ2-2; D may be TRBD1 (6 bases). Trimming removed 6 bases from V and 6 bases from J, with 14 bases in between. The CDR3 is 14 residues long. The CDR3 here is CASSRGPRAGELFF. The CDR3 DNA is TGTGCCAGCAGCAGGGGCCCCAGGGCCGGGGAGCTGTTTTTT.

The V gene is TRBV11-2, the J gene TRBJ2-1; 9 nucleotides match TRBD1. Trimming cost V 5 bases and J 4 bases; bases outside gene matches: 6. The germline CDR1 and CDR2 sequences are SGHAT and FQNNGV. The CDR3 has 15 amino acids. CDR3 amino acids: CASSHRDRAYNEQFF. DNA of the CDR3: TGTGCCAGCAGCCACCGGGACAGGGCTTACAATGAGCAGTTCTTC. Full variable domain (missing parts from reference TRBV11-2 and TRBJ2-1): EAGVAQSPRYKIIEKRQSVAFWCNPISGHATLYWYQQILGQGPKLLIQFQNNGVVDDSQLPKDRFSAERLKGVDSTLKIQPAKLEDSAVYLCASSHRDRAYNEQFFGPGTRLTVL.

The chain couples TRBV19 to TRBJ1-2; 7 bases line up with TRBD1. This CDR3 contains 14 residues. From germline, CDR1 is LNHDA and CDR2 SQIVND (reference sequence). V shed 4 bases, J shed 8 bases, and the junction held 10 bases outside the gene matches. In DNA, the CDR3 is TGTGCCAGTAGTAAACTCGACAGGGCGGGCGGCTACACCTTC. It codes for CASSKLDRAGGYTF. The full variable domain, in which reference TRBV19 and TRBJ1-2 provide the parts outside the CDR3, is DGGITQSPKYLFRKEGQNVTLSCEQNLNHDAMYWYRQDPGQGLRLIYYSQIVNDFQKGDIAEGYSVSREKKESFPLTVTSAQKNPTAFYLCASSKLDRAGGYTFGSGTRLTVV.

This chain joins TRBV29-1 and TRBJ2-7; D is uncertain. CDR1 and CDR2 (germline): SQVTM, ANQGSEA. The CDR3 spans 14 residues. V was clipped by 4 bases and J by 2 bases, with 15 bases between them. CDR3 DNA: TGCAGCGTTGGTCTTTACCGGGTGACCTACGAGCAGTACTTC. It codes for CSVGLYRVTYEQYF.

The chain has TRBV10-2 and TRBJ1-1, with no clear D. This CDR3 comprises 12 residues. V dropped 1 base and J dropped 1 base, with 1 base sitting between them. CDR1 is WSHSY and CDR2 is SAAADI in the germline V gene. CDR3 region: CASSEWNTEAFF. The DNA of the CDR3 is TGCGCCAGCAGTGAGTGGAACACTGAAGCTTTCTTT.

V and J are TRBV24-1 and TRBJ2-2; D call uncertain. Trimming took off 3 bases at V and 4 bases at J, with 8 bases between the two ends. Per germline, CDR1 KGHDR and CDR2 SFDVKD. CDR3 length equals 14 residues. CDR3 in DNA: TGTGCCACCAGTGATGAAAACTTCACCGGGGAGCTGTTTTTT. Its protein is CATSDENFTGELFF.

The chain has TRBV29-1 and TRBJ2-5; D is possibly TRBD1 or TRBD2 (5 bases each). The germline gives CDR1 SQVTM, CDR2 ANQGSEA. V was clipped by 0 bases and J by 3 bases, with 11 bases between them. This CDR3 contains 14 residues. CDR3 coding DNA: TGCAGCGTTGAAGATGGGGGATTTAAAGAGACCCAGTACTTC. Its protein is CSVEDGGFKETQYF.

V usage is TRBV20-1 and J usage is TRBJ2-7, with TRBD1 matching over 7 bases. CDR1 is DFQATT and CDR2 is SNEGSKA in the germline V gene (reference sequence). V lost 1 base and J lost 3; bases outside the gene matches: 6. CDR3 length equals 14 residues. DNA for the CDR3: TGCAGTGCTAGAGGATGGGACAGAGACTACGAGCAGTACTTC. Its protein product is CSARGWDRDYEQYF.

This chain connects TRBV4-2 to TRBJ2-1; 7 bases map to TRBD2. Germline CDR1 LGHNA, CDR2 YNFKEQ. V was clipped by 0 bases and J by 14 bases; unmatched bases: 1. The CDR3 runs 11 residues. CDR3 nucleotide sequence: TGTGCCAGCAGCCAAGAAGGGAGGGAGTTCTTC. It specifies CASSQEGREFF.

This clonotype was counted ten times or more. The chain is built from TRBV3-1 and TRBJ2-1; D possibly corresponds to TRBD2 (6 bases). V was cut by 6 bases and J by 0 bases, with 18 bases left in between. This CDR3 spans 17 amino acids. Germline-derived CDR1 and CDR2 are LGHDT and YNNKEL (reference sequence). The DNA for the CDR3 is TGTGCCAGCAGTCCCCGTGCGGTAGCGGCCTCCTACAATGAGCAGTTCTTC. The encoded protein is CASSPRAVAASYNEQFF.

This clonotype turned up a few times. The gene calls are TRBV29-1 and TRBJ2-1; 10 bases map to TRBD2. Germline lookup yields CDR1 SQVTM and CDR2 ANQGSEA. J lost 6 bases, V lost 6 bases, and 5 bases had no gene match. CDR3 length: 13 amino acids. The CDR3 loop reads CSVLAGVGNEQFF. DNA of the CDR3: TGCAGCGTCCTAGCGGGAGTTGGCAATGAGCAGTTCTTC.

This clonotype was counted many times. The CDR3 bases are TGCAGCGTTGAATGGGGGGTTGGTCTAGGAGAGCAGTTCTTC. Its translation is CSVEWGVGLGEQFF. V usage is TRBV29-1 and J usage is TRBJ2-1; D possibly corresponds to TRBD2 (6 bases). V was clipped by 2 bases and J by 10 bases, with 18 bases between them. The CDR3 has 14 amino acids. Germline V lookup: CDR1 SQVTM, CDR2 ANQGSEA.

The table lists this clonotype with many counts. V and J are TRBV27 and TRBJ1-1; TRBD1 is a possible D gene (5 bases). Germline CDR1 is MNHEY and CDR2 is SMNVEV (reference sequence). This CDR3 is 15 amino acids long. V lost 1 base to trimming and J lost 3 bases, with 12 bases between them. CDR3 nucleotides: TGTGCCAGCAGTTTATGGGGCACCTCGGACACTGAAGCTTTCTTT. The encoded protein is CASSLWGTSDTEAFF.

At least ten counts were recorded for this clonotype. The chain joins TRBV27 to TRBJ2-7; TRBD2 agrees at 9 bases. CDR3 length equals 14 residues. Germline V gene data show CDR1 as MNHEY and CDR2 as SMNVEV (reference sequence). The V and J ends lost 1 base and 3 bases, in that order; junction bases with no gene match: 1. DNA of the CDR3: TGTGCCAGCAGTTTATATAGCGGGAGCTACGAGCAGTACTTC. Translating gives CASSLYSGSYEQYF.

The CDR3: CASSSDRIGYTF. CDR3 DNA sequence: TGTGCCAGCAGCTCGGACAGGATCGGCTACACCTTC. The V call is TRBV11-1, the J call TRBJ1-2, with 7 positions matching TRBD1. V was pared by 4 bases and J by 8 bases, with 4 bases of the junction left unmatched. This CDR3 contains 12 residues. The germline V gene has CDR1 SGHAT and CDR2 FQDESV (reference sequence). The variable domain in full, with the rest retrieved from reference TRBV11-1 and TRBJ1-2, is EAEVAQSPRYKITEKSQAVAFWCDPISGHATLYWYRQILGQGPELLVQFQDESVVDDSQLPKDRFSAERLKGVDSTLKIQPAELGDSAMYLCASSSDRIGYTFGSGTRLTVV.

The sample holds a few counts of this clonotype. The chain couples TRBV29-1 to TRBJ1-1; TRBD1 is a possible D gene (5 bases). Trimming cost V 0 bases and J 9 bases, with 14 bases left between them. Germline lookup yields CDR1 SQVTM and CDR2 ANQGSEA. The length of the CDR3 is 13 residues. The CDR3: CSVEDTTGPQAFF. DNA for the CDR3: TGCAGCGTTGAAGATACCACAGGACCGCAAGCTTTCTTT.

The rearrangement joins TRBV5-1 to TRBJ2-6; TRBD1 matches at 8 bases. Trimming took 3 bases from V and 2 from J; bases not matched to a gene: 7. The CDR3 runs 17 residues. Germline V CDR1 and CDR2: SGHRS, YFSETQ. The CDR3 reads CASSSGAQGAGANVLTF. CDR3 bases: TGCGCCAGCAGCTCGGGTGCACAGGGGGCTGGGGCCAACGTCCTGACTTTC.